The 14 T cell receptor beta chains below were found in one sample sequenced in a study of T cell responses to AZD1222 COVID-19 vaccine. Sequenced by immunoSEQ multiplex PCR; TCRdb stores in-frame clones only, minus some. The data hold fewer than 200,000 clones, with approximately 88% observed a single time. The specimen comprised peripheral blood, sampled 28 days after the second AZD1222 dose. The receptors were sampled from an adult who received the AZD1222 COVID-19 vaccine.

The V gene is TRBV5-4, the J gene TRBJ2-6, with D uncertain. This CDR3 comprises 15 residues. In germline, CDR1 is SGHNT, CDR2 YYREEE (reference sequence). V was pared by 3 bases and J by 0 bases, with 7 bases between. CDR3 residues: CASSSYSSGANVLTF. CDR3 nucleotides: TGTGCCAGCAGCTCCTACAGCTCTGGGGCCAACGTCCTGACTTTC.

This clone has more than one count but fewer than ten. The J gene is TRBJ1-2, the V gene TRBV7-9; 8 bases match TRBD1. This CDR3 spans 14 amino acids. The V gene end was trimmed by 2 bases and the J gene end by 7 bases; junction bases not matched to a gene: 6. From germline, CDR1 is SEHNR and CDR2 FQNEAQ (reference sequence). CDR3 nucleotide sequence: TGTGCCAGCAGCTTAATAGGGACAGGCCGTGGCTACACCTTC. The encoded protein is CASSLIGTGRGYTF.

This rearrangement joins TRBV7-9 to TRBJ2-5; 9 bases map to TRBD2. Germline V gives CDR1 SEHNR, CDR2 FQNEAQ (reference sequence). The V segment lost 5 bases and the J segment 2 bases; nucleotides outside the gene matches: 6. CDR3 size: 15 residues. Here the CDR3 reads CASSPRLAVQETQYF. The CDR3 coding sequence is TGTGCCAGCAGCCCGAGACTAGCGGTACAAGAGACCCAGTACTTC.

This clone was observed once. The chain employs TRBV28 and TRBJ1-2, with D perhaps matching TRBD1 (6 bases). With 6 bases removed from V and 6 bases from J, the gap between germline ends came to 17 bases. The V gene's germline CDR1 is MDHEN and CDR2 SYDVKM. This CDR3 comprises 14 residues. CDR3 sequence reads: CASSRVGGRHGYTF. CDR3 nucleotides: TGTGCCAGCAGCCGGGTAGGGGGGCGGCATGGCTACACCTTC.

The rearrangement joins TRBV5-6 to TRBJ1-1; the D gene is possibly TRBD1 (6 bases). V was clipped by 4 bases and J by 7 bases, with 11 bases between them. CDR3 length equals 12 residues. In germline, CDR1 is SGHDT, CDR2 YYEEEE. CDR3 loop: CASSDGQYEAFF. The DNA of the CDR3 is TGTGCCAGCAGCGATGGACAGTATGAAGCTTTCTTT.

V usage is TRBV5-6 and J usage is TRBJ1-2; the match to TRBD1 covers 7 bases. Germline V lookup: CDR1 SGHDT, CDR2 YYEEEE. The CDR3 sequence is 14 residues long. J gave up 0 bases and V 5 bases, and 4 bases lay outside the gene matches. CDR3 sequence reads: CASSWTGSNYGYTF. CDR3 bases: TGTGCCAGCAGTTGGACAGGTTCTAACTATGGCTACACCTTC.

The CDR3 DNA reads as TGCGCCAGCAGCCAGTTTTTACAGGCGACTCTTAGGAACACTGAAGCTTTCTTT. Translating it yields CASSQFLQATLRNTEAFF. V usage is TRBV4-1 and J usage is TRBJ1-1; D possibly corresponds to TRBD1 (5 bases). CDR1 and CDR2 from the germline V gene are MGHRA and YSYEKL. The V and J ends lost 3 bases and 1 base respectively, with 21 bases between them. The CDR3 loop spans 18 amino acids.

This rearrangement joins TRBV6-2 or TRBV6-3 to TRBJ1-1; the match to TRBD1 covers 8 bases. The germline CDR1 and CDR2 sequences are MNHEY and SVGEGT. Losses at the gene ends were 5 bases for V and 2 bases for J; bases not matched to a gene: 13. CDR3 length equals 17 residues. The CDR3: CASSRQGAIGENTEAFF. For the CDR3, the DNA is TGTGCCAGCAGTCGTCAGGGGGCGATTGGGGAAAACACTGAAGCTTTCTTT.

The V call is TRBV7-6, the J call TRBJ1-6, with 8 bases aligning to TRBD1. The J segment lost 9 bases and the V segment lost 1 base, leaving 11 bases of the junction unmatched. Germline CDR1 SGHVS, CDR2 FNYEAQ. This CDR3 is 17 amino acids long. The CDR3 coding sequence is TGTGCCAGCAGCTTAGTCCCGGTTGGACAGGGTACTTCACCCCTCCACTTT. This sequence encodes CASSLVPVGQGTSPLHF. Looking up the rest from reference TRBV7-6 and TRBJ1-6 gives the full variable domain: GAGVSQSPRYKVTKRGQDVALRCDPISGHVSLYWYRQALGQGPEFLTYFNYEAQQDKSGLPNDRFSAERPEGSISTLTIQRTEQRDSAMYRCASSLVPVGQGTSPLHFGNGTRLTVT.

CDR3 protein: CASSTGPPATEAFF. CDR3 in DNA: TGCGCCAGCAGCACCGGCCCCCCAGCCACTGAAGCTTTCTTT. V usage is TRBV5-1 and J usage is TRBJ1-1; D is ambiguous. V lost 4 bases to trimming and J lost 4 bases, with 14 bases between them. CDR1 and CDR2 from the germline V gene are SGHRS and YFSETQ. The CDR3 runs 14 residues.

This sequence joins TRBV7-9 and TRBJ1-1; possible D gene TRBD1, 5 bases. This CDR3 spans 12 amino acids. Per germline, CDR1 SEHNR and CDR2 FQNEAQ (reference sequence). Trimming took 5 bases from V and 6 from J, leaving 10 bases between them. The DNA for the CDR3 is TGTGCCAGCAGCCCGGACACGGCTGAAGCTTTCTTT. Translating gives CASSPDTAEAFF.

V and J are TRBV6-5 and TRBJ1-3, with D hard to call. Germline V gene sequence: CDR1 MNHEY, CDR2 SVGAGI. Trimming shortened V by 5 bases and J by 2 bases, and 10 bases separated the two germline ends. The CDR3 is made up of 14 amino acids. As DNA, the CDR3 is TGTGCCAGCAGTCTAGATGGGACTGGAAACACCATATATTTT. Translation: CASSLDGTGNTIYF.

The chain links TRBV12-3 or TRBV12-4 to TRBJ1-2; D call uncertain. V was shortened by 2 bases and J by 3 bases, with 4 bases between the two germline ends. This CDR3 has 12 residues. The CDR3 loop reads CASSLYDYGYTF. CDR3 DNA: TGTGCCAGCAGTTTATACGACTATGGCTACACCTTC.

V and J are TRBV3-1 (or the pseudogene TRBV3-2) and TRBJ2-5, with a possible D match to TRBD1 (5 bases). The CDR3 contains 12 residues. V was shortened by 4 bases and J by 12 bases, with 15 bases between the two germline ends. Germline V gene data show CDR1 as LGHDT and CDR2 as YNNKEL (reference sequence). The CDR3 region has the DNA TGTGCCAGCAGCCCAGGTGACAGAGGCAAGTACTTC. Its translation is CASSPGDRGKYF.